The 10 T cell receptor beta chains listed next were all sequenced from one sample in a study of cytomegalovirus exposure and HLA in healthy donors. PCR involved 60 Vbeta and 13 Jbeta primers. Clones were sequenced by immunoSEQ multiplex PCR, and TCRdb holds only the in-frame ones, with some missing. This sample has some 94,000 clones; over 75% occur once, and the top ten carry around 3.2%. The specimen was PBMCs. The receptors come from a man between 35 and 55 years old in good health and CMV-seronegative.

The rearrangement links TRBV23-1 to TRBJ1-5; 9 positions match TRBD1. Being an ORF, TRBV23-1 has a function that is uncertain. The CDR3 spans 16 residues. Trimming removed 8 bases from V and 5 bases from J; junction bases left unmatched: 13. The CDR3 DNA reads TGCGCCAGCGTATTAATTGGGGACAGGGAGGATCAGCCCCAGCATTTT. This encodes CASVLIGDREDQPQHF.

There are a few counts of this clone. The chain employs TRBV30 and TRBJ2-7, with D perhaps matching TRBD1 (6 bases). Per the germline V gene, CDR1 is GTSNPN and CDR2 is SVGIG (reference sequence). The CDR3 has 14 residues. V was shortened by 3 bases and J by 0 bases, with 12 bases between the two germline ends. The CDR3 nucleotides read TGTGCCTGGAGCCGGGACACGAACTCCTACGAGCAGTACTTC. Its protein product is CAWSRDTNSYEQYF.

This chain uses TRBV28 with TRBJ1-5; no clear D gene. Trimming removed 6 bases at V and 7 bases at J, with 13 bases between. This CDR3 comprises 13 residues. Germline V gives CDR1 MDHEN, CDR2 SYDVKM. CDR3 sequence (DNA): TGTGCCAGCAGCCCCGTTGTTCTACAGCCCCAGCATTTT. Translated, it gives CASSPVVLQPQHF.

In DNA, the CDR3 is TGCGCCAGCAGCCCAGGACTAGCGGGAGTTGACGAGCAGTACTTC. Protein sequence: CASSPGLAGVDEQYF. The chain is built from TRBV5-1 and TRBJ2-7; 13 bases agree with TRBD2. Trimming removed 4 bases from V and 5 bases from J; junction bases left unmatched: 6. The CDR3 contains 15 residues. Germline assignment: CDR1 SGHRS and CDR2 YFSETQ.

This rearrangement joins TRBV4-1 to TRBJ2-2; D is unclear. The germline gives CDR1 MGHRA, CDR2 YSYEKL. The CDR3 has 15 residues. Between the trimmed V and J ends, which lost 1 base and 7 bases, there was a span of 13 bases. This CDR3 is CASSQVITGGGELFF. Here the CDR3 DNA reads TGCGCCAGCAGCCAAGTGATAACCGGCGGCGGGGAGCTGTTTTTT.

This chain joins TRBV30 and TRBJ2-7; 9 positions match TRBD1. This CDR3 comprises 15 residues. V lost 0 bases, J lost 3 bases, and 6 bases stayed unmatched. Germline CDR1 and CDR2: GTSNPN and SVGIG (reference sequence). CDR3 residues: CAWSVRDRAFYEQYF. In DNA, the CDR3 is TGTGCCTGGAGTGTACGGGACAGGGCCTTCTACGAGCAGTACTTC.

The genes are TRBV18 and TRBJ1-6; the match to TRBD1 covers 9 bases. V dropped 5 bases and J dropped 7; count of bases not matched to a gene: 6. CDR3 length: 15 residues. Germline assignment: CDR1 KGHSH and CDR2 LQKENI. The CDR3 spells CASSNTGTGNSPLHF. As DNA, the CDR3 is TGTGCCAGCTCAAACACCGGGACAGGGAATTCACCCCTCCACTTT.

Only one count was recorded for this clone. V is TRBV7-3 and J is TRBJ2-7; tentatively, D is TRBD1 (6 bases). Trimming cost V 2 bases and J 3 bases, with 17 bases left between them. CDR1 is SGHTA and CDR2 is FQGTGA in the germline V gene. The CDR3 runs to 16 residues. The CDR3, as DNA: TGTGCCAGCAGCTTATACGGAGGAAACAGGGACTACGAGCAGTACTTC. Translation: CASSLYGGNRDYEQYF. The variable domain in full, with the rest retrieved from reference TRBV7-3 and TRBJ2-7, is GAGVSQTPSNKVTEKGKYVELRCDPISGHTALYWYRQSLGQGPEFLIYFQGTGAADDSGLPNDRFFAVRPEGSVSTLKIQRTERGDSAVYLCASSLYGGNRDYEQYFGPGTRLTVT.

The genes are TRBV2 and TRBJ2-1; 10 bases align to TRBD2. Losses at the gene ends were 8 bases for V and 8 bases for J; bases not matched to a gene: 9. The germline CDR1 and CDR2 sequences are SNHLY and FYNNEI. This CDR3 spans 14 amino acids. CDR3 in amino acids: CASGSGGAIYEQFF. The CDR3 bases are TGTGCCAGCGGGAGCGGGGGGGCCATCTATGAGCAGTTCTTC.

The chain employs TRBV19 and TRBJ1-3; D call uncertain. The CDR3 runs to 14 residues. Trimming stripped 4 bases from V and 0 bases from J, with 7 bases between. Germline loops: CDR1 LNHDA, CDR2 SQIVND (reference sequence). CDR3 residues: CASSTGSSGNTIYF. DNA for the CDR3: TGTGCCAGTAGTACGGGGAGCTCTGGAAACACCATATATTTT. Combining the CDR3 with reference TRBV19 and TRBJ1-3 gives the whole variable domain DGGITQSPKYLFRKEGQNVTLSCEQNLNHDAMYWYRQDPGQGLRLIYYSQIVNDFQKGDIAEGYSVSREKKESFPLTVTSAQKNPTAFYLCASSTGSSGNTIYFGEGSWLTVV.